The 30 T cell receptor beta chains in this list originate from one sample, sequenced in a study of cytomegalovirus exposure and HLA in healthy donors. It was with 60 Vbeta and 13 Jbeta primers that the PCR ran. Measured with immunoSEQ multiplex PCR; TCRdb has only the in-frame clones, and not every one. Among 85,000 to 100,000 clones listed, 64% were seen once. Sequencing input: PBMCs. Source of these receptors: a man in his 60s in good health and CMV-seronegative.

J is TRBJ1-1 and V is TRBV21-1. TRBV21-1 is marked as a pseudogene. CDR3 size: 17 residues. The CDR3 DNA sequence: TGTGCCAGCAGCAAAGATGGGTGCCGGAGTATGAACACTGAAGCTTTCTTT. It yields the protein CASSKDGCRSMNTEAFF.

This sequence joins TRBV2 and TRBJ1-1, with a weak D call TRBD1 (6 bases). The CDR3 sequence is 15 residues long. With 8 bases removed from V and 1 base from J, the gap between germline ends came to 17 bases. Germline-derived CDR1 and CDR2 are SNHLY and FYNNEI. As DNA, the CDR3 is TGTGCCAGCCACAGGGCCCCAGGAGGGAACACTGAAGCTTTCTTT. Translating gives CASHRAPGGNTEAFF.

This clone was counted once. The chain combines TRBV6-1 with TRBJ1-2, with 10 bases fitting TRBD1. The CDR3 consists of 15 residues. The junction had 6 bases not matched to a gene; V was cut back by 0 bases and J by 8 bases. Germline CDR1 reads MNHNS; CDR2 reads SASEGT. The CDR3 DNA sequence: TGTGCCAGCAGTGAAGCCCGACAGGGGGCGAGGGGCTACACCTTC. Protein: CASSEARQGARGYTF.

V is TRBV28 and J is TRBJ2-3, with 8 bases matching TRBD2. The length of the CDR3 is 16 residues. CDR1 MDHEN and CDR2 SYDVKM come from the germline V gene. The trim removed 2 bases at V and 0 bases at J, leaving 4 bases unmatched. The CDR3 region is CASSLISSGSTDTQYF. The CDR3 bases are TGTGCCAGCAGTTTAATTTCTAGCGGGAGCACAGATACGCAGTATTTT.

This sequence joins TRBV7-9 and TRBJ2-1; D remains ambiguous. CDR1 is SEHNR, CDR2 FQNEAQ, per germline (reference sequence). Between the trimmed V and J ends, which lost 2 bases and 0 bases, there was a span of 5 bases. The CDR3 loop spans 14 amino acids. In DNA form, the CDR3 reads TGTGCCAGCAGCTTAAGCAACTCCTACAATGAGCAGTTCTTC. Residues: CASSLSNSYNEQFF.

The chain recombines TRBV5-1 with TRBJ2-5; D is unresolved. The ends were cut back, 7 bases at V and 5 bases at J, with 9 bases in the middle. This CDR3 has 11 residues. Germline assignment: CDR1 SGHRS and CDR2 YFSETQ. CDR3 residues: CASAAVETQYF. CDR3 in DNA: TGCGCCAGCGCCGCGGTGGAGACCCAGTACTTC.

The chain carries TRBV27 and TRBJ1-4, with TRBD1 as a possible D gene (5 bases). CDR1 is MNHEY, CDR2 SMNVEV, per germline (reference sequence). This CDR3 is 14 amino acids long. V lost 3 bases and J lost 5, with 10 bases in between. Here the CDR3 DNA reads TGTGCCAGCAGTTTTGGGGGGATCAATGAAAAACTGTTTTTT. Its protein is CASSFGGINEKLFF.

The CDR3 coding sequence is TGTGCCAGCAGTGATTCGAACACCATATATTTT. It specifies CASSDSNTIYF. The chain couples TRBV6-1 to TRBJ1-3; D uncertain. CDR3 length: 11 residues. The germline gives CDR1 MNHNS, CDR2 SASEGT. V lost 3 bases and J lost 7, with 4 bases in between.

The chain couples TRBV18 to TRBJ2-7, with 7 bases matching TRBD1. Germline V CDR1 and CDR2: KGHSH, LQKENI. The CDR3 is 14 amino acids. V lost 4 bases, J lost 1 base, and 4 bases stayed unmatched. The CDR3 reads CASSLEGQSYEQYF. The CDR3 DNA reads TGTGCCAGCTCACTCGAGGGACAGTCCTACGAGCAGTACTTC.

For this clone: An end of the junction does not agree with germline; a read error may underlie this. The chain carries TRBV7-9 and TRBJ1-1; 8 nucleotides match TRBD1. Germline CDR1 is SEHNR and CDR2 is FQNEAQ (reference sequence). The CDR3 covers 18 residues. This CDR3 is CSSSSNLRQGTGNTEAFF. DNA for the CDR3: TGTTCCAGCAGCTCAAACCTAAGACAGGGGACGGGGAACACTGAAGCTTTCTTT.

The V call is TRBV6-6, the J call TRBJ1-3; 8 bases align to TRBD1. The CDR3 loop spans 14 amino acids. V lost 8 bases, J lost 0 bases, and 3 bases stayed unmatched. Germline loops: CDR1 MNHNY, CDR2 SVGAGI (reference sequence). The CDR3 DNA is TGTGCCAGCGGACAGGGTAACTCTGGAAACACCATATATTTT. Protein sequence: CASGQGNSGNTIYF.

The chain joins TRBV7-3 to TRBJ2-1; TRBD2 aligns across 11 bases. CDR3 length equals 15 residues. CDR1 SGHTA and CDR2 FQGTGA come from the germline V gene. V shed 5 bases, J shed 5 bases, and the junction held 5 bases outside the gene matches. CDR3 in DNA: TGTGCCAGCAGCCTAGCGGGAGGCCCCAACAATGAGCAGTTCTTC. Translated, it gives CASSLAGGPNNEQFF.

A few counts support this clone. The chain carries TRBV6-5 and TRBJ2-7; a possible D gene is TRBD1 (6 bases). Trimming left V 4 bases short and J 1 base short, with 14 bases between. CDR3 length: 15 residues. The V gene's germline CDR1 is MNHEY and CDR2 SVGAGI. CDR3: CASSLAKGQSYEQYF. CDR3 sequence (DNA): TGTGCCAGCAGTTTGGCGAAAGGACAGTCCTACGAGCAGTACTTC.

The table lists this clone with a few counts. Here the CDR3 reads CASSVGGFTIGYTF. The CDR3 nucleotides read TGTGCCAGCAGCGTTGGCGGCTTCACAATAGGCTACACCTTC. The chain is built from TRBV9 and TRBJ1-2; D ambiguous. Trimming pared 2 bases from V and 8 bases from J, leaving 16 bases between. The germline gives CDR1 SGDLS, CDR2 YYNGEE. This CDR3 region has 14 residues.

This chain joins TRBV19 and TRBJ2-3; 15 bases map to TRBD2. Germline V lookup: CDR1 LNHDA, CDR2 SQIVND (reference sequence). The ends lost 7 bases at V and 1 base at J; junction bases unmatched: 12. The CDR3 has 19 amino acids. Here the CDR3 reads CASTVGLAGGRVGTDTQYF. In DNA form, the CDR3 reads TGTGCCAGTACCGTCGGACTAGCGGGAGGGCGAGTGGGCACAGATACGCAGTATTTT.

V gene TRBV27 combines with J gene TRBJ2-3; weak D call: TRBD2 (5 bases). Germline CDR1 and CDR2: MNHEY and SMNVEV (reference sequence). V was shortened by 5 bases and J by 1 base, with 10 bases between the two germline ends. This CDR3 comprises 14 residues. Here the CDR3 DNA reads TGTGCCAGCAGTAACCTAGCCGGCACAGATACGCAGTATTTT. It is translated as CASSNLAGTDTQYF.

V and J are TRBV2 and TRBJ2-4; possible D gene TRBD1, 5 bases. There are 12 residues in the CDR3. Germline CDR1 is SNHLY and CDR2 is FYNNEI. Trimming left V 6 bases short and J 8 bases short, with 11 bases between. The CDR3, as DNA: TGTGCCAGCAGCGAACTGACAGACATTCAGTACTTC. This gives the protein CASSELTDIQYF.

This chain connects TRBV7-8 to TRBJ1-5; 7 bases map to TRBD1. The CDR3 contains 16 residues. CDR1 and CDR2 from the germline V gene are SGHVS and FQNEAQ. V lost 5 bases and J lost 1; bases outside the gene matches: 8. CDR3 sequence reads: CASSRGQAASNQPQHF. CDR3 bases: TGTGCCAGCAGCCGAGGACAGGCGGCAAGCAATCAGCCCCAGCATTTT.

V usage is TRBV28 and J usage is TRBJ2-7; D call uncertain. CDR1 is MDHEN and CDR2 is SYDVKM in the germline V gene. The V end lost 2 bases, the J end lost 2 bases, and 7 bases lay between the germline ends. The CDR3 is 13 residues long. The CDR3 loop is CASSLSPTYEQYF. As DNA, the CDR3 is TGTGCCAGCAGTTTAAGCCCAACCTACGAGCAGTACTTC.

This rearrangement joins TRBV10-1 to TRBJ2-7, with TRBD2 identical over 15 bases. Near its end, the DNA agrees better with TRBJ2-1, so the J call may be wrong. The length of the CDR3 is 16 residues. Per germline, CDR1 WNHNN and CDR2 SYGVQD (reference sequence). The CDR3 DNA reads as TGCGCCAGCAGTATGGGACTAGCGGGAGGCCTAGATGAGCAGTTCTTC. Translation: CASSMGLAGGLDEQFF.

The chain has TRBV6-1 and TRBJ2-3; 8 bases are shared with TRBD2. The CDR3 spans 16 residues. The J segment lost 2 bases and the V segment lost 2 bases, leaving 6 bases of the junction unmatched. The germline V gene encodes CDR1 MNHNS and CDR2 SASEGT. CDR3 loop: CASSEKRGPPTDTQYF. In nucleotides, the CDR3 is TGTGCCAGCAGTGAAAAGCGGGGGCCCCCCACAGATACGCAGTATTTT.

The gene calls are TRBV28 and TRBJ2-2; 9 bases align to TRBD2. J gave up 2 bases and V 5 bases, and 9 bases lay outside the gene matches. The CDR3 runs 17 residues. Germline-derived CDR1 and CDR2 are MDHEN and SYDVKM. CDR3 sequence (DNA): TGTGCCAGCAGTCCCATAGCGGGGGAGAAAAACACCGGGGAGCTGTTTTTT. Translating gives CASSPIAGEKNTGELFF.

This clone showed up just once. The chain has TRBV7-3 and TRBJ2-6, with 7 nucleotides matching TRBD1. The CDR3 extends over 16 amino acids. CDR1 SGHTA and CDR2 FQGTGA come from the germline V gene. V trimming: 3 bases; J trimming: 2 bases; junction bases outside the gene matches: 4. CDR3 region: CASSFNRGPGANVLTF. The CDR3 bases are TGTGCCAGCAGCTTTAACAGGGGCCCTGGGGCCAACGTCCTGACTTTC.

V is TRBV18 and J is TRBJ1-1; no reliable D call. Trimming removed 3 bases at V and 3 bases at J, with 8 bases between. The germline CDR1 and CDR2 sequences are KGHSH and LQKENI. The CDR3 totals 13 residues. The CDR3 DNA is TGTGCCAGCTCACCTCAGGTTTACACTGAAGCTTTCTTT. Translated, it gives CASSPQVYTEAFF.

Within the sample, this clone is large. This chain links TRBV13 with TRBJ2-2; 11 positions match TRBD1. V shed 5 bases, J shed 5 bases, and the junction held 10 bases outside the gene matches. The germline V gene encodes CDR1 PRHDT and CDR2 FYEKMQ (reference sequence). CDR3 length: 17 amino acids. CDR3 nucleotides: TGTGCCAGCAGCCCGAAGAGCTGGGACAGGGGGACCGGGGAGCTGTTTTTT. Residues: CASSPKSWDRGTGELFF.

This chain joins TRBV9 and TRBJ2-1; 7 bases are shared with TRBD2. Trimming at V came to 0 bases and at J to 8 bases, leaving 11 bases not matched to a gene. Germline assignment: CDR1 SGDLS and CDR2 YYNGEE. There are 16 residues in the CDR3. The CDR3 region is CASSVAPGGGTDEQFF. CDR3 in DNA: TGTGCCAGCAGCGTAGCCCCGGGGGGTGGGACCGATGAGCAGTTCTTC.

The V call is TRBV28, the J call TRBJ1-5; 8 bases are shared with TRBD1. This CDR3 spans 16 amino acids. CDR1 MDHEN and CDR2 SYDVKM come from the germline V gene. V gave up 4 bases and J gave up 1 base; unmatched junction bases: 6. The CDR3 here is CASSSGQGRSNQPQHF. The CDR3 nucleotides read TGTGCCAGCAGTTCCGGACAGGGAAGGAGCAATCAGCCCCAGCATTTT.

The rearrangement links TRBV6-1 to TRBJ2-3, with D perhaps matching TRBD2 (5 bases). Germline CDR1 and CDR2: MNHNS and SASEGT. The V and J ends lost 6 bases and 3 bases respectively, with 16 bases between them. The CDR3 is 15 amino acids. CDR3 nucleotide sequence: TGTGCCAGCAGCCGGACTCACGGTGGGACAGATACGCAGTATTTT. As protein: CASSRTHGGTDTQYF.

CDR3 protein: CASSPRTTSTDTQYF. In DNA, the CDR3 is TGTGCTAGTAGCCCCCGGACAACTAGCACAGATACGCAGTATTTT. The rearrangement uses TRBV12-5 and TRBJ2-3; tentatively, D is TRBD1 (5 bases). The germline V gene has CDR1 LGHNT and CDR2 FRNRAP. Trimming left V 8 bases short and J 0 bases short, with 15 bases between. The CDR3 consists of 15 residues.

J is TRBJ2-7 and V is TRBV2, with 10 bases matching TRBD2. The V gene's germline CDR1 is SNHLY and CDR2 FYNNEI. The V segment lost 5 bases and the J segment 3 bases; nucleotides outside the gene matches: 7. CDR3 length: 15 amino acids. The CDR3 nucleotides are TGTGCCAGCAGTAGATTAGCGGGGGGACTCTACGAGCAGTACTTC. Translation: CASSRLAGGLYEQYF.